This T cell receptor (beta chain) was sequenced during a study of shared clonotypes between healthy human individuals. Study-level background: CD8 memory received one plate per donor, CD8 naive two, CD4 memory three and CD4 naive three. The study's findings and limits: Some clonotypes were shared by all four sorted-subset donors, while others were not shared. The non-shared ones had lower generation probabilities than the shared ones. Naive CD4 clonotypes overlapped across a few donors at around 5%.

Only in-frame clones appear in the TCRdb table, and some are missing; sequencing was by immunoSEQ multiplex PCR. The profile shows approximately 2,000,000 clones, just over 90% of them singletons. The naive CD8 fraction comprised CD45RO-negative cells positively selected for CCR7 and excluded terminally differentiated effector memory CD45RA+ cells. Regarding this clone: What it binds is unknown.

The origin of this receptor is a man younger than 30 in good health. Some clones in this sample may be carry-over from other donors' samples. The sequencing sample was made of naive CD8+ T cells from PBMCs.

CDR3 residues: CASSQNTGLADGYTF. The CDR3 DNA is TGTGCCAGCAGCCAAAACACAGGGCTGGCCGATGGCTACACCTTC. The chain joins TRBV16 to TRBJ1-2; D is possibly TRBD1 (6 bases). Trimming cost V 2 bases and J 6 bases, with 16 bases left between them. This CDR3 is 15 amino acids long. Germline CDR1 is KGHSY and CDR2 is FQNENV.